The 18 T cell receptor beta chains reported below all come from one sample, sequenced in a study of OX40 agonist ivuxolimab in advanced cancers. Sequencing used immunoSEQ multiplex PCR; TCRdb keeps in-frame clones, though not all of them. The data show about 77,000 clones, with roughly 91% seen just once and less than 3% held by the top ten. Sequences were derived from CD4+ or CD8+ T cells sorted from blood, sampled in a trial of the OX40 agonist ivuxolimab. The source of these receptors is an adult with an advanced solid tumor such as melanoma, head and neck, liver or kidney cancer.

The chain combines TRBV30 with TRBJ2-7; TRBD2 matches at 8 bases. Germline V gives CDR1 GTSNPN, CDR2 SVGIG (reference sequence). J was trimmed by 10 bases and V by 0 bases; bases with no gene match: 8. This CDR3 region has 13 residues. The CDR3 reads CAWSVLAGLVQYF. The CDR3 nucleotides are TGTGCCTGGAGTGTCCTAGCGGGCTTAGTCCAGTACTTC.

The chain carries TRBV29-1 and TRBJ1-3, with 7 nucleotides matching TRBD1. The CDR3 totals 14 residues. V dropped 5 bases and J dropped 4; count of bases not matched to a gene: 8. Germline V gene lookup returns CDR1 SQVTM and CDR2 ANQGSEA. CDR3 bases: TGCAGCGTTCTCCCCGGGACAGCAGGAAACACCATATATTTT. It specifies CSVLPGTAGNTIYF.

This chain uses TRBV7-9 with TRBJ2-3; 13 nucleotides line up with TRBD2. V trimming: 2 bases; J trimming: 9 bases; junction bases outside the gene matches: 8. Germline V CDR1 and CDR2: SEHNR, FQNEAQ (reference sequence). This CDR3 contains 16 residues. The CDR3 spells CASSLFHGLAGDTQYF. For the CDR3, the DNA is TGTGCCAGCAGCTTATTTCACGGACTAGCGGGAGACACGCAGTATTTT.

This sequence joins TRBV5-4 and TRBJ1-4; TRBD1 is a possible D gene (5 bases). The ends were cut back, 4 bases at V and 6 bases at J, with 19 bases in the middle. Germline assignment: CDR1 SGHNT and CDR2 YYREEE (reference sequence). This CDR3 is built from 16 residues. For the CDR3, the DNA is TGTGCCAGCAGCCGACACCACGGGGTAGGGGATGAAAAACTGTTTTTT. Translating gives CASSRHHGVGDEKLFF.

The chain joins TRBV5-4 to TRBJ2-1; 8 bases are shared with TRBD2. Germline V lookup: CDR1 SGHNT, CDR2 YYREEE (reference sequence). This CDR3 is 16 amino acids long. Germline trimming cut 0 bases from V and 2 bases from J; bases unmatched to any gene: 4. In nucleotides, the CDR3 is TGTGCCAGCAGCTTGGTTCTAGCGGGCGCCTACAATGAGCAGTTCTTC. Amino acid sequence: CASSLVLAGAYNEQFF.

This sequence joins TRBV5-1 and TRBJ1-6; D is ambiguous. Between the trimmed V and J ends, which lost 4 bases and 0 bases, there was a span of 11 bases. The length of the CDR3 is 16 residues. CDR1 and CDR2 (germline): SGHRS, YFSETQ. The CDR3 DNA reads as TGCGCCAGCAGCGTGGGAGAGAGCTCCTATAATTCACCCCTCCACTTT. Translating it yields CASSVGESSYNSPLHF.

The V call is TRBV2, the J call TRBJ2-2; 8 nucleotides agree with TRBD2. Germline assignment: CDR1 SNHLY and CDR2 FYNNEI. The CDR3 consists of 15 residues. The junction had 9 bases not matched to a gene; V was cut back by 5 bases and J by 7 bases. CDR3 sequence (DNA): TGTGCCAGCAGTAACCAGCGGGGGATTAACGGGGAGCTGTTTTTT. Protein: CASSNQRGINGELFF. The variable domain in full, with the rest retrieved from reference TRBV2 and TRBJ2-2, is EPEVTQTPSHQVTQMGQEVILRCVPISNHLYFYWYRQILGQKVEFLVSFYNNEISEKSEIFDDQFSVERPDGSNFTLKIRSTKLEDSAMYFCASSNQRGINGELFFGEGSRLTVL.

The gene calls are TRBV27 and TRBJ1-2; D ambiguous. Per the germline V gene, CDR1 is MNHEY and CDR2 is SMNVEV (reference sequence). V lost 5 bases to trimming and J lost 4 bases, with 11 bases between them. The CDR3 has 13 residues. This CDR3 reads CASSPRSSYGYTF. DNA of the CDR3: TGTGCCAGCAGTCCCCGATCCTCCTATGGCTACACCTTC.

The genes are TRBV19 and TRBJ1-2; D gene ambiguous. This CDR3 has 12 residues. Trimming cost V 5 bases and J 4 bases, with 8 bases left between them. The germline CDR1 and CDR2 sequences are LNHDA and SQIVND (reference sequence). The CDR3 is CASSLPGYGYTF. CDR3 nucleotides: TGTGCCAGTAGTCTCCCGGGCTATGGCTACACCTTC.

The V call is TRBV27, the J call TRBJ1-5; D may be TRBD1 (5 bases). The V and J ends lost 3 bases and 3 bases respectively, with 18 bases between them. CDR3 size: 17 residues. Germline lookup yields CDR1 MNHEY and CDR2 SMNVEV (reference sequence). For the CDR3, the DNA is TGTGCCAGCAGTTTTGCCACACCGGGACTCTTCAATCAGCCCCAGCATTTT. It codes for CASSFATPGLFNQPQHF.

The chain uses TRBV28 and TRBJ2-7; the match to TRBD2 covers 10 bases. This CDR3 has 16 amino acids. Germline loops: CDR1 MDHEN, CDR2 SYDVKM. The V segment lost 2 bases and the J segment 5 bases; nucleotides outside the gene matches: 9. CDR3 protein: CASSLPRPSGSNEQYF. The CDR3 bases are TGTGCCAGCAGTTTACCCCGGCCTAGCGGGAGCAACGAGCAGTACTTC.

The chain carries TRBV29-1 and TRBJ1-2; a weak D match, TRBD1 (6 bases). Germline lookup yields CDR1 SQVTM and CDR2 ANQGSEA. Deletions cut 0 bases from V and 3 bases from J, with 14 bases between. The CDR3 consists of 15 residues. CDR3 sequence: CSVEDLPGGYYGYTF. As DNA, the CDR3 is TGCAGCGTTGAAGATCTTCCCGGGGGCTACTATGGCTACACCTTC.

The chain uses TRBV7-2 and TRBJ1-2; D ambiguous. Per germline, CDR1 SGHTA and CDR2 FQGNSA. This CDR3 is built from 12 residues. Trimming cost V 1 base and J 2 bases, with 2 bases left between them. In DNA form, the CDR3 reads TGTGCCAGCAGCTTAGTAAACTATGGCTACACCTTC. Translated: CASSLVNYGYTF.

The table lists this clone with a few counts. The rearrangement uses TRBV5-1 and TRBJ1-2; 7 nucleotides align to TRBD1. The CDR3 covers 19 residues. Trimming cost V 4 bases and J 0 bases; bases outside gene matches: 18. Germline V lookup: CDR1 SGHRS, CDR2 YFSETQ. This chain's CDR3 is CASSPRGDSTLRPNYGYTF. The DNA for the CDR3 is TGCGCCAGCAGCCCCCGCGGGGACAGCACCTTACGACCTAACTATGGCTACACCTTC.

The chain's CDR3 is CASSQLQGRTGELFF. The CDR3 DNA follows: TGTGCCAGCTCACAACTACAGGGGCGAACCGGGGAGCTGTTTTTT. V usage is TRBV18 and J usage is TRBJ2-2, with TRBD1 identical over 7 bases. The CDR3 covers 15 residues. Germline CDR1 is KGHSH and CDR2 is LQKENI. V shed 4 bases and J 5 bases; nucleotides not matched to a gene: 7.

This chain uses TRBV4-1 with TRBJ1-5, with D perhaps matching TRBD1 (5 bases). Germline-derived CDR1 and CDR2 are MGHRA and YSYEKL. Trimming left V 2 bases short and J 3 bases short, with 26 bases between. The CDR3 runs to 20 residues. The chain's CDR3 is CASSQQMVLRYGATNQPQHF. The CDR3 DNA reads as TGCGCCAGCAGCCAACAGATGGTACTTCGGTACGGGGCCACCAATCAGCCCCAGCATTTT.

V is TRBV2 and J is TRBJ1-1, with D unresolved. V lost 2 bases and J 3 bases, leaving 13 bases between the germline ends. This CDR3 comprises 15 residues. Germline lookup yields CDR1 SNHLY and CDR2 FYNNEI. CDR3: CASSEWTTRDTEAFF. The CDR3 DNA reads as TGTGCCAGCAGTGAATGGACCACGCGGGACACTGAAGCTTTCTTT.

CDR3: CASSLEQGETEAFF. As DNA, the CDR3 is TGCGCCAGCAGCTTGGAACAGGGGGAGACTGAAGCTTTCTTT. The V and J genes are TRBV5-1 and TRBJ1-1; 8 bases map to TRBD1. This CDR3 is 14 amino acids long. Germline V gene sequence: CDR1 SGHRS, CDR2 YFSETQ. V shed 0 bases, J shed 5 bases, and the junction held 3 bases outside the gene matches.